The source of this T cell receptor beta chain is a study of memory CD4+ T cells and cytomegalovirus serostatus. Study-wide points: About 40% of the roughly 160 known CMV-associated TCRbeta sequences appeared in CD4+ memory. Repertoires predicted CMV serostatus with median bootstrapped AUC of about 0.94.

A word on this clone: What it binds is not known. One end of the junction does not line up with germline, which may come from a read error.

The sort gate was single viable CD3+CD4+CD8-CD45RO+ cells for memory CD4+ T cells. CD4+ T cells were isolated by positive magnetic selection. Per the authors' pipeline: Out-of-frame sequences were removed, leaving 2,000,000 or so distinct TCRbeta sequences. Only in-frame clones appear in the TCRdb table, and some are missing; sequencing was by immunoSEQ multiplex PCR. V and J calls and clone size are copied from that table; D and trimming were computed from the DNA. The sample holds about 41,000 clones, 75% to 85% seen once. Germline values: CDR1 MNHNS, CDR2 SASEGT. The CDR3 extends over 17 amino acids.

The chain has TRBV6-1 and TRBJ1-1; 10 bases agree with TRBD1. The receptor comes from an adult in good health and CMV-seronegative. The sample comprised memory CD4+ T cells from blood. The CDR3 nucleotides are TGTGCCATCAGTGGCGCCGGGACAGGGGTTCGGTACACTGAAGCTTTCTTT. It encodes CAISGAGTGVRYTEAFF.